The 29 T cell receptor beta chains below were found in one sample sequenced in a study of naive and memory T cell subsets. Study-level findings and limits: Especially in CD8 cells, naive repertoires contained a few larger clonotypes, possibly CD45RA-re-expressing memory cells.

These receptors lack a known antigen. Two oligonucleotides, mixed equimolar, formed the beta constant-region primer covering TRBC1 and TRBC2. The ligated cDNA underwent four PCR rounds using SP2 and nested alpha and beta constant-region primers. TCRdb used MiXCR to reprocess the UMI-ligation and nested PCR reads, holding one entry per CDR3 protein. The sample consists of roughly 92,000 distinct CDR3 sequences, about 11% of them appearing once. Sequencing used naive CD4+ T cells from blood. Receptor source: a human donor in good health.

This chain joins TRBV5-4 and TRBJ2-7, with 8 positions matching TRBD2. The CDR3 is 15 residues long. V was pared by 5 bases and J by 1 base, with 8 bases of the junction left unmatched. Per the germline V gene, CDR1 is SGHNT and CDR2 is YYREEE (reference sequence). The CDR3 DNA sequence: TGTGCCAGCAGACCCAGCGGGAGCAGGTCCTACGAGCAGTACTTC. This codes for CASRPSGSRSYEQYF.

In this sample, this clonotype turned up a few times. In nucleotides, the CDR3 is TGTGCCAGCAGCGATGGGCGGGGGATTGAGCAGTTCTTC. The encoded protein is CASSDGRGIEQFF. The chain is built from TRBV9 and TRBJ2-1; 7 bases fit TRBD2. Germline trimming cut 3 bases from V and 9 bases from J; bases unmatched to any gene: 6. Germline loops: CDR1 SGDLS, CDR2 YYNGEE. The CDR3 is 13 residues long. Looking up the rest from reference TRBV9 and TRBJ2-1 gives the full variable domain: DSGVTQTPKHLITATGQRVTLRCSPRSGDLSVYWYQQSLDQGLQFLIQYYNGEERAKGNILERFSAQQFPDLHSELNLSSLELGDSALYFCASSDGRGIEQFFGPGTRLTVL.

This clonotype was observed a handful of times. The CDR3 reads CSVDRDRKETQYF. In nucleotides, the CDR3 is TGCAGCGTTGACAGAGATAGAAAAGAGACCCAGTACTTC. The rearrangement joins TRBV29-1 to TRBJ2-5; D remains ambiguous. Germline CDR1 SQVTM, CDR2 ANQGSEA. Trimming cost V 3 bases and J 3 bases, with 11 bases left between them. The CDR3 spans 13 residues.

This clonotype was recorded at least ten times. This chain links TRBV24-1 with TRBJ2-1; 7 bases map to TRBD2. The V gene end was trimmed by 3 bases and the J gene end by 4 bases; junction bases not matched to a gene: 11. The CDR3 loop spans 17 amino acids. Germline-derived CDR1 and CDR2 are KGHDR and SFDVKD. The CDR3 reads CATSDRGVRGKYNEQFF. CDR3 nucleotide sequence: TGTGCCACCAGTGATCGGGGGGTACGGGGAAAATACAATGAGCAGTTCTTC.

This clonotype occurred a few times. The chain links TRBV25-1 to TRBJ1-4, with D unclear. There are 14 residues in the CDR3. The V gene lost 4 bases and the J gene lost 5 bases, with 11 bases spanning the gap. Germline assignment: CDR1 MGHDK and CDR2 SYGVNS. CDR3 loop: CASSAGRENEKLFF. CDR3 bases: TGTGCCAGCAGTGCGGGAAGAGAGAATGAAAAACTGTTTTTT.

There are many counts of this clonotype. The genes are TRBV7-2 and TRBJ2-7, with a tentative D call TRBD2 (5 bases). CDR1 is SGHTA and CDR2 is FQGNSA in the germline V gene. The CDR3 extends over 15 amino acids. V gave up 3 bases and J gave up 6 bases, with 18 bases separating them. Here the CDR3 DNA reads TGTGCCAGCAGCTTGGGCCTGGCGGGTCGCCGCGAGCAGTACTTC. This translates into CASSLGLAGRREQYF.

The rearrangement joins TRBV29-1 to TRBJ1-4, with a tentative D call TRBD1 (6 bases). The germline CDR1 and CDR2 sequences are SQVTM and ANQGSEA. The CDR3 sequence is 16 residues long. The V end lost 7 bases, the J end lost 0 bases, and 18 bases lay between the germline ends. Here the CDR3 DNA reads TGCAGCGCACTACTAAGGGGGAATGCAACTAATGAAAAACTGTTTTTT. Translation gives CSALLRGNATNEKLFF.

The genes are TRBV12-3 or TRBV12-4 and TRBJ1-2; D gene unclear. The V gene lost 4 bases and the J gene lost 2 bases, with 8 bases spanning the gap. This CDR3 contains 13 residues. For the CDR3, the DNA is TGTGCCAGCAGTTATGACCAAAACTATGGCTACACCTTC. This gives the protein CASSYDQNYGYTF.

The chain recombines TRBV6-2 or TRBV6-3 with TRBJ2-5, with 10 bases that match TRBD2. Germline lookup yields CDR1 MNHEY and CDR2 SVGEGT. This CDR3 has 15 residues. V was clipped by 2 bases and J by 5 bases; unmatched bases: 5. In nucleotides, the CDR3 is TGTGCCAGCAGTTACCCCAGGGGACTAGCGGAGACCCAGTACTTC. Translation: CASSYPRGLAETQYF.

V and J are TRBV14 and TRBJ2-3, with D perhaps matching TRBD2 (5 bases). Trimming removed 5 bases at V and 3 bases at J, with 18 bases between. This CDR3 spans 16 amino acids. Germline V gene sequence: CDR1 SGHDN, CDR2 FVKESK. CDR3 sequence (DNA): TGTGCCAGCAGCTCCGGGGTCGGCTCTAAAACAGATACGCAGTATTTT. This sequence encodes CASSSGVGSKTDTQYF.

The sample holds a few counts of this clonotype. V and J are TRBV6-2 or TRBV6-3 and TRBJ2-3, with D perhaps TRBD2 (7 bases). The CDR3 is made up of 14 amino acids. V was cut by 2 bases and J by 2 bases, with 8 bases left in between. CDR1 MNHEY and CDR2 SVGEGT come from the germline V gene. The CDR3 DNA is TGTGCCAGCAGTTACGGGGGGGCCACAGATACGCAGTATTTT. This sequence encodes CASSYGGATDTQYF.

The table lists this clonotype with many counts. The chain carries TRBV7-2 and TRBJ2-7; a possible D gene is TRBD2 (6 bases). The CDR3 is made up of 16 amino acids. V was cut by 0 bases and J by 2 bases, with 14 bases left in between. Germline V lookup: CDR1 SGHTA, CDR2 FQGNSA. CDR3 bases: TGTGCCAGCAGCTTAGCTTACGGCGGGACCCCCTACGAGCAGTACTTC. Amino acid sequence: CASSLAYGGTPYEQYF. The full variable domain, completed using reference TRBV7-2 and TRBJ2-7, is GAGVSQSPSNKVTEKGKDVELRCDPISGHTALYWYRQSLGQGLEFLIYFQGNSAPDKSGLPSDRFSAERTGGSVSTLTIQRTQQEDSAVYLCASSLAYGGTPYEQYFGPGTRLTVT.

This clonotype was seen repeatedly, ten times or more. The J gene is TRBJ1-6, the V gene TRBV7-2; 8 positions match TRBD1. V trimming: 1 base; J trimming: 6 bases; junction bases outside the gene matches: 2. CDR1 is SGHTA, CDR2 FQGNSA, per germline. The CDR3 totals 15 residues. CDR3 sequence (DNA): TGTGCCAGCAGCTTAGGGACAGGGACTAATTCACCCCTCCACTTT. Its protein product is CASSLGTGTNSPLHF.

This clonotype was detected many times. The chain employs TRBV18 and TRBJ2-7, with D tentatively TRBD1 (6 bases). The CDR3 has 13 amino acids. Germline V CDR1 and CDR2: KGHSH, LQKENI. Deletions cut 1 base from V and 3 bases from J, with 7 bases between. CDR3 sequence (DNA): TGTGCCAGCTCACCACGACAGGACTACGAGCAGTACTTC. As protein: CASSPRQDYEQYF.

The sample holds a few counts of this clonotype. The chain couples TRBV16 to TRBJ2-7; a weak D match, TRBD1 (5 bases). The germline V gene has CDR1 KGHSY and CDR2 FQNENV. V lost 4 bases and J 0 bases, leaving 19 bases between the germline ends. The CDR3 is 17 amino acids. The CDR3, as DNA: TGTGCCAGCAGCCGACCCGAACAGGTCCAAAGCTCCTACGAGCAGTACTTC. It is translated as CASSRPEQVQSSYEQYF.

This chain links TRBV18 with TRBJ1-1; 8 nucleotides match TRBD1. There are 14 residues in the CDR3. The trim removed 3 bases at V and 1 base at J, leaving 1 base unmatched. CDR1 and CDR2 (germline): KGHSH, LQKENI. The CDR3 region is CASSPGTGNTEAFF. The CDR3 DNA reads as TGTGCCAGCTCACCCGGGACAGGGAACACTGAAGCTTTCTTT.

This clonotype was detected ten times or more. The chain has TRBV4-1 and TRBJ2-7; TRBD2 matches 7 bases. The CDR3 sequence is 17 residues long. In germline, CDR1 is MGHRA, CDR2 YSYEKL. The junction had 14 bases not matched to a gene; V was cut back by 4 bases and J by 2 bases. The CDR3 DNA reads as TGCGCCAGCAGCCTTTTTTTGTCCGGCGGGAGACCCTACGAGCAGTACTTC. Amino acids: CASSLFLSGGRPYEQYF.

This clonotype has ten or more counts. CDR3 bases: TGTGCCAGCAGCTTAGAGATAGCGGGCATGGGTTATGAGCAGTTCTTC. Protein sequence: CASSLEIAGMGYEQFF. The chain recombines TRBV11-1 with TRBJ2-1; 7 bases are shared with TRBD2. Germline loops: CDR1 SGHAT, CDR2 FQDESV (reference sequence). This CDR3 contains 16 residues. The V gene end was trimmed by 1 base and the J gene end by 8 bases; junction bases not matched to a gene: 11.

This clonotype was detected only once. The chain recombines TRBV20-1 with TRBJ1-1, with 9 bases lining up with TRBD1. The germline CDR1 and CDR2 sequences are DFQATT and SNEGSKA (reference sequence). The CDR3 is 15 residues long. Trimming cost V 6 bases and J 4 bases; bases outside gene matches: 12. The CDR3 DNA reads TGCAGTGCCCGTGGACAGGGGAGTTTGATCACTGAAGCTTTCTTT. It yields the protein CSARGQGSLITEAFF.

This clonotype came up a few times. The chain employs TRBV10-3 and TRBJ2-7, with 10 bases identical to TRBD2. V trimming: 3 bases; J trimming: 4 bases; junction bases outside the gene matches: 12. CDR1 is ENHRY and CDR2 is SYGVKD in the germline V gene. This CDR3 spans 17 amino acids. DNA of the CDR3: TGTGCCATCAGTGACCCGGGACTAGCGCAAAGTCCATACGAGCAGTACTTC. Encoded protein: CAISDPGLAQSPYEQYF.

CDR3 sequence: CASRRRQGVHYNEQFF. The CDR3 region has the DNA TGTGCCAGCAGACGTCGACAGGGGGTTCACTACAATGAGCAGTTCTTC. The chain uses TRBV12-3 or TRBV12-4 and TRBJ2-1; 9 bases are shared with TRBD1. The V gene end was trimmed by 6 bases and the J gene end by 3 bases; junction bases not matched to a gene: 9. There are 16 residues in the CDR3.

The rearrangement links TRBV7-2 to TRBJ2-2; 7 nucleotides line up with TRBD1. The CDR3 consists of 17 residues. The V gene's germline CDR1 is SGHTA and CDR2 FQGNSA. V gave up 5 bases and J gave up 6 bases; unmatched junction bases: 15. DNA for the CDR3: TGTGCCAGCAGCCCACAGGGGAGAGGTGGACCGCCCGGGGAGCTGTTTTTT. Residues: CASSPQGRGGPPGELFF.

The chain couples TRBV21-1 to TRBJ1-6; no DNA check was done on the table's D call, TRBD1. TRBV21-1 is a pseudogene. This CDR3 has 16 amino acids. The CDR3 bases are TGTGCCAGCAGACCTAACAGGGGGCGAAAGAATTCACCCCTCCACTTT. Protein: CASRPNRGRKNSPLHF.

This chain links TRBV14 with TRBJ2-5; D ambiguous. V was clipped by 1 base and J by 6 bases, with 6 bases between them. The CDR3 extends over 12 amino acids. From germline, CDR1 is SGHDN and CDR2 FVKESK. The CDR3 bases are TGTGCCAGCAGCCAAGTCGTGAAGACCCAGTACTTC. Its translation is CASSQVVKTQYF. Using reference TRBV14 and TRBJ2-5 for the parts outside the CDR3, the full variable domain is EAGVTQFPSHSVIEKGQTVTLRCDPISGHDNLYWYRRVMGKEIKFLLHFVKESKQDESGMPNNRFLAERTGGTYSTLKVQPAELEDSGVYFCASSQVVKTQYFGPGTRLLVL.

Many counts were recorded for this clonotype. The CDR3 bases are TGTGCCAGCAGCTCGAGGGGCACAGATACGCAGTATTTT. Amino acids: CASSSRGTDTQYF. V and J are TRBV2 and TRBJ2-3; TRBD2 might be the D (5 bases). The CDR3 has 13 amino acids. The ends were cut back, 6 bases at V and 1 base at J, with 8 bases in the middle. Per germline, CDR1 SNHLY and CDR2 FYNNEI.

The rearrangement links TRBV19 to TRBJ2-5; TRBD2 matches at 7 bases. Germline lookup yields CDR1 LNHDA and CDR2 SQIVND (reference sequence). Losses at the gene ends were 5 bases for V and 1 base for J; bases not matched to a gene: 13. This CDR3 contains 17 residues. CDR3: CASSPGILTSSQETQYF. For the CDR3, the DNA is TGTGCCAGTAGTCCTGGCATCCTGACTAGCAGCCAAGAGACCCAGTACTTC.

The chain joins TRBV24-1 to TRBJ2-6; D ambiguous. Germline CDR1 is KGHDR and CDR2 is SFDVKD. This CDR3 is built from 16 residues. V gave up 4 bases and J gave up 0 bases, with 9 bases separating them. In nucleotides, the CDR3 is TGTGCCACCAGTGAGGGCCCCTCCTCTGGGGCCAACGTCCTGACTTTC. As protein: CATSEGPSSGANVLTF.

This clonotype was seen a few times. The chain is built from TRBV29-1 and TRBJ1-6; unclear D gene. The CDR3 has 13 amino acids. Trimming shortened V by 4 bases and J by 6 bases, and 10 bases separated the two germline ends. The germline V gene has CDR1 SQVTM and CDR2 ANQGSEA. The CDR3: CSVAAGSNSPLHF. CDR3 DNA: TGCAGCGTTGCGGCAGGATCTAATTCACCCCTCCACTTT.

This clonotype turned up a few times. The genes are TRBV6-6 and TRBJ1-2, with D hard to call. V lost 5 bases and J 8 bases, leaving 15 bases between the germline ends. The CDR3 totals 13 residues. CDR1 and CDR2 (germline): MNHNY, SVGAGI (reference sequence). The CDR3 region is CASSTDFLEGYTF. CDR3 in DNA: TGTGCCAGCAGTACGGACTTCCTCGAGGGCTACACCTTC.